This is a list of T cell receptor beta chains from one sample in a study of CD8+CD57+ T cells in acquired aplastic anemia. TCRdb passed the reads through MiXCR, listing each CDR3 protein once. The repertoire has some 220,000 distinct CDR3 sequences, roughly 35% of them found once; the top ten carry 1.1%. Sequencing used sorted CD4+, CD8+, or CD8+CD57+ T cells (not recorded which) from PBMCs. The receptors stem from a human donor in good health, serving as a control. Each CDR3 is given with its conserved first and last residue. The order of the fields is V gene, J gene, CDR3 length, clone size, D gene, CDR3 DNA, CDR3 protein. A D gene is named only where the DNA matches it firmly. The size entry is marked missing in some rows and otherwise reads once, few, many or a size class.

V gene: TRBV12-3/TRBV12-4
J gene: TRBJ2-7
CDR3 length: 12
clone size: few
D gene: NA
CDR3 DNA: TGTGCCAGCAGTTCCCGGGGCTACGAGCAGTACTTC
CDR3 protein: CASSSRGYEQYF

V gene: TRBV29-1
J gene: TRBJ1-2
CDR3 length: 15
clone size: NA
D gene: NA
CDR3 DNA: TGCAGCGTTGAAGATGATAGGGGAGCTAACTATGGCTACACCTTC
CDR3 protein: CSVEDDRGANYGYTF

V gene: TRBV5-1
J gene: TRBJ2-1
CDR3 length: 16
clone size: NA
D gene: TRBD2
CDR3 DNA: TGCGCCAGCAGCACCTTCGGGGGAGGGGTCGTGAATGAGCAGTTCTTC
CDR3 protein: CASSTFGGGVVNEQFF

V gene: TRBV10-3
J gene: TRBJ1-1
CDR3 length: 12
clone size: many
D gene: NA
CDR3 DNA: TGTGCCATCAGTGAATCCCGGGTTGAAGCTTTCTTT
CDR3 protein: CAISESRVEAFF

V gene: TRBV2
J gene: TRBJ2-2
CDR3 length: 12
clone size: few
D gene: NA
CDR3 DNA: TGTGCCAGCAGACAGGACACCGGGGAGCTGTTTTTT
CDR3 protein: CASRQDTGELFF

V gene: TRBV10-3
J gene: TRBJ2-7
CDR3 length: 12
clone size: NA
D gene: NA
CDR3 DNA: TGTGCCATCAGTGCTTTCGAGAACGAGCAGTACTTC
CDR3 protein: CAISAFENEQYF

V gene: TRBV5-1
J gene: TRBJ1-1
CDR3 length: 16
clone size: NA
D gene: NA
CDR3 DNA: TGCGCCAGCAGCTTGGGGCCCCGGGACATGAACACTGAAGCTTTCTTT
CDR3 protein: CASSLGPRDMNTEAFF

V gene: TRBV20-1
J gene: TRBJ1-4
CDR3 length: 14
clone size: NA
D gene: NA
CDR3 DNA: TGCAGTGCTAGAGATGTTCGGGGATGGGAAAAACTGTTTTTT
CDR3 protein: CSARDVRGWEKLFF

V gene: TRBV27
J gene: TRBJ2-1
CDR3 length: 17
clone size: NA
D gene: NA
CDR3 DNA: TGTGCCAGCAGTTCCCTCTATCGGGGGTCGCCGAACAATGAGCAGTTCTTC
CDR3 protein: CASSSLYRGSPNNEQFF

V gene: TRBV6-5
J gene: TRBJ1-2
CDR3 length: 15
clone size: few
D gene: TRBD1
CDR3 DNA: TGTGCCAGCAGTTACGGGACAGGAAATAACTATGGCTACACCTTC
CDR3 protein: CASSYGTGNNYGYTF

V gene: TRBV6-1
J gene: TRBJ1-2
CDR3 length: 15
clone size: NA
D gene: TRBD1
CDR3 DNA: TGTGCCAGCATGATAACAGGGGCTGTGGGCTATGGCTACACCTTC
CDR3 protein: CASMITGAVGYGYTF

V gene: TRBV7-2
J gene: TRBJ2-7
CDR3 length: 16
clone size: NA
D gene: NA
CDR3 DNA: TGTGCCAGCAGCTTAGCACCCGGCGTCGGCTCCTACGAGCAGTACTTC
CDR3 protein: CASSLAPGVGSYEQYF

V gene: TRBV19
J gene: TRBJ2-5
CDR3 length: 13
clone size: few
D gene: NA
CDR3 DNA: TGTGCCAGTAGGCCTCCGGGGATGGAGACCCAGTACTTC
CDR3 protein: CASRPPGMETQYF

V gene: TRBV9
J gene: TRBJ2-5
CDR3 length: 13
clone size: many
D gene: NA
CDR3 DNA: TGTGCCAGCAGCGTAGCGGGGAGGGAGACCCAGTACTTC
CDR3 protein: CASSVAGRETQYF

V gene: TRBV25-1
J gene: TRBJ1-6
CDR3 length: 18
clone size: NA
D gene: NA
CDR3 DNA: TGTGCCAGCAGTCCTGGGTCGAGGGTCAGCTCCTATAATTCACCCCTCCACTTT
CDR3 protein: CASSPGSRVSSYNSPLHF

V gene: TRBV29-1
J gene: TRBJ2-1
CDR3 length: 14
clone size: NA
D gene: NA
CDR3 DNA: TGCAGCGTTGACAGGCTAGGCGGCACAGATACGCAGTTCTTC
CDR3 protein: CSVDRLGGTDTQFF

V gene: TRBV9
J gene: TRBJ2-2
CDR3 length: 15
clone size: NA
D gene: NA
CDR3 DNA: TGTGCCAGCAGCGTAGAGGCTAGGAGTCCCGGGGAGCTGTTTTTT
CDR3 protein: CASSVEARSPGELFF

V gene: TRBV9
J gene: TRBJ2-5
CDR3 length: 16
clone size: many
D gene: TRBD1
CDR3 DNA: TGTGCCAGCAGCGTAGATCCGGGACAGGGGACGGAGACCCAGTACTTC
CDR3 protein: CASSVDPGQGTETQYF

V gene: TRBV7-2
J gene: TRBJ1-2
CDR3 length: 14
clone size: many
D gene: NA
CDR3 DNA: TGTGCCAGCAGCTTATGGCCAGGGCCCTATGGCTACACCTTC
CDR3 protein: CASSLWPGPYGYTF

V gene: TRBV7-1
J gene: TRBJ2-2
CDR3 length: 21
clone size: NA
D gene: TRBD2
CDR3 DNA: TGTGCCAGCAGCTCCGACCCCGGGAGTAGCGGGAGGGCCCCGGACACCGGGGAGCTGTTTTTT
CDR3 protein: CASSSDPGSSGRAPDTGELFF

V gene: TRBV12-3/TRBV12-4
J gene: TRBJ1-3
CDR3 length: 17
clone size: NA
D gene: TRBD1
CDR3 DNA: TGTGCCAGCAGTCCGAGACGCGCAGGGGGCAAGGGGGACACCATATATTTT
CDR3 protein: CASSPRRAGGKGDTIYF

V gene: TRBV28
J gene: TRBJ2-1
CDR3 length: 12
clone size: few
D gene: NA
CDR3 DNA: TGTGCCAGCAGTCTGGGGCACAATGAGCAGTTCTTC
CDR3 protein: CASSLGHNEQFF

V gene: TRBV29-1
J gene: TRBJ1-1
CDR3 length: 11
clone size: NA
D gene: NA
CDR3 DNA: TGCAGCTGGTTGGGACTCACTGAAGCTTTCTTT
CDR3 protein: CSWLGLTEAFF

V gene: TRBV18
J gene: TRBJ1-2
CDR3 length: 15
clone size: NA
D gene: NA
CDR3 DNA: TGTGCCAGCTCACCGACGAGGGACCAAAACTATGGCTACACCTTC
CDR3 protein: CASSPTRDQNYGYTF

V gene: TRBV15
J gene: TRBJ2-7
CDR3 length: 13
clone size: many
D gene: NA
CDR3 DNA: TGTGCCACTGGGACATCTGGCTACTACGAGCAGTACTTC
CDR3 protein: CATGTSGYYEQYF

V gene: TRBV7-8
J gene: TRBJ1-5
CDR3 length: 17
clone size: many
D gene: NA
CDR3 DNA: TGTGCCAGCAGTCACGGACCGTCCAAGGGTAGCAATCAGCCCCAGCATTTT
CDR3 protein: CASSHGPSKGSNQPQHF

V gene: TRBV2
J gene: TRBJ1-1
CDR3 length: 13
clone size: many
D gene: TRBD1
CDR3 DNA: TGTGCCACCACTAGGGACAGCCACACTGAAGCTTTCTTT
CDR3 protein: CATTRDSHTEAFF

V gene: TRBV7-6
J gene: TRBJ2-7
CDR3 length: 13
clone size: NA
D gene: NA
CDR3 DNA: TGTGCCAGCAGCTCAGGGTTGAGCCTCGAGCAGTACTTC
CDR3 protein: CASSSGLSLEQYF

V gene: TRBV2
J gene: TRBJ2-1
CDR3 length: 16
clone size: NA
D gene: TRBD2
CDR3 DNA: TGTGCCAGCAGCGAGAGGGGACTAGCGCGTGGCAATGGGCAGTTCTTC
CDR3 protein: CASSERGLARGNGQFF

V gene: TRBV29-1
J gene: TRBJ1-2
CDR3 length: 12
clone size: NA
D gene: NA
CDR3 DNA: TGCAGCGTTGATCGCGGCTCGTATGGCTACACCTTC
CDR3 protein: CSVDRGSYGYTF

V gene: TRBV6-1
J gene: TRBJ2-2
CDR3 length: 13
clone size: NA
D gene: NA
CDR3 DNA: TGTGCCAGCAGTGGACTCACCACCGGGGAGCTGTTTTTT
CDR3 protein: CASSGLTTGELFF

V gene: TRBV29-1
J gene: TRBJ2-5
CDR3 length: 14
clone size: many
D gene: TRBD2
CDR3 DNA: TGCAGCGCTTCCCCGGGGGGTGGGTCAGAGACCCAGTACTTC
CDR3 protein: CSASPGGGSETQYF

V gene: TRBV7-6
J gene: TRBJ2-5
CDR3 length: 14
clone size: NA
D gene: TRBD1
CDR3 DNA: TGTGCCAGCAGCTTAAGGGACAGGTCGGAGACCCAGTACTTC
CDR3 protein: CASSLRDRSETQYF

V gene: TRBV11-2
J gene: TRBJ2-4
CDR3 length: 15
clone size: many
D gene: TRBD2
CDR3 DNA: TGTGCCAGCAGGGGACTAGCGGGGCCCAAAAACATTCAGTACTTC
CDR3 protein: CASRGLAGPKNIQYF

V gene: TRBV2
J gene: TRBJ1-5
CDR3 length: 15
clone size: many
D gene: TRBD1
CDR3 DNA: TGTGCCAGCAGTAAGGACAGGGAACGAAATCAGCCCCAGCATTTT
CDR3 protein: CASSKDRERNQPQHF

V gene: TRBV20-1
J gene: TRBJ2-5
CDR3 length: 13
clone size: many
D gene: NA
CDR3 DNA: TGCAGTGCTCGGGGGGAGAGGGGGGAGACCCAGTACTTC
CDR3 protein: CSARGERGETQYF

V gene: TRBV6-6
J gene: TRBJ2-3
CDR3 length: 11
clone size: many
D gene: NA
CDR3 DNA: TGTGCCAGCAGTTACAAGGGTACGCAGTATTTT
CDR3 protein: CASSYKGTQYF

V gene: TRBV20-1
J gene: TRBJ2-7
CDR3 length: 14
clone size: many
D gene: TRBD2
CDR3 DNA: TGCAGTGCCGGTCGGACTAGCGGGGGTTACGAGCAGTACTTC
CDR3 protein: CSAGRTSGGYEQYF

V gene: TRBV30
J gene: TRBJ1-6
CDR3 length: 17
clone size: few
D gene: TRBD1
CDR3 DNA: TGTGCCTGGAGCCCGACAGGGATACGAAGCAATAATTCACCCCTCCACTTT
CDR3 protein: CAWSPTGIRSNNSPLHF